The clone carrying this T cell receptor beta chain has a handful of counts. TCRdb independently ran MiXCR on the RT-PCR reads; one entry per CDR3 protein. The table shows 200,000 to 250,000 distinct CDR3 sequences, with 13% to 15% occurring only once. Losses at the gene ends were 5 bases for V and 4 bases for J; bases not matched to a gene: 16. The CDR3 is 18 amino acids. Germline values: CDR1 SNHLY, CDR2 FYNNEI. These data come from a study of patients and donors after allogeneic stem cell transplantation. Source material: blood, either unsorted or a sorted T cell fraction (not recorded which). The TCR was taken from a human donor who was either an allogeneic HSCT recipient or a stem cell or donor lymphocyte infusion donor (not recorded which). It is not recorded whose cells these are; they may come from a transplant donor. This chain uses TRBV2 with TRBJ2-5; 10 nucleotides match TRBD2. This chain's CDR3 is CASSRALAGAPGRETQYF. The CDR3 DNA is TGTGCCAGCAGTAGGGCCCTAGCGGGGGCGCCAGGGCGAGAGACCCAGTACTTC. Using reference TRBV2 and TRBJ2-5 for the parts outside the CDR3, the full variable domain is EPEVTQTPSHQVTQMGQEVILRCVPISNHLYFYWYRQILGQKVEFLVSFYNNEISEKSEIFDDQFSVERPDGSNFTLKIRSTKLEDSAMYFCASSRALAGAPGRETQYFGPGTRLLVL.